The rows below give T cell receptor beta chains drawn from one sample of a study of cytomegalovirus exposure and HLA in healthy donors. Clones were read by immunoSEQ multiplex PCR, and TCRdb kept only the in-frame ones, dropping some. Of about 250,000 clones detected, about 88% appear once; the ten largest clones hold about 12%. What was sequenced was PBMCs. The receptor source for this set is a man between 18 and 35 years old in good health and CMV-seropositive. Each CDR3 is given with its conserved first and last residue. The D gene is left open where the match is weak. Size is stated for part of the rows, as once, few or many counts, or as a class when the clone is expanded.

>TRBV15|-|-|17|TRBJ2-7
CATSRDRNNRVLYEQYF
TGTGCCACCAGCAGAGATAGGAATAATAGGGTGCTCTACGAGCAGTACTTC
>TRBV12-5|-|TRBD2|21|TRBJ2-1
CASGFTGLPGLGGRFYNEQFF
TGTGCTAGTGGTTTTACCGGACTCCCCGGACTAGGAGGGAGGTTTTACAATGAGCAGTTCTTC
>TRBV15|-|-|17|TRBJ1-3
CATSPRRDINSGNTIYF
TGTGCCACCTCCCCGAGGCGGGACATCAACTCTGGAAACACCATATATTTT
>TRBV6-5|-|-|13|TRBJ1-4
CASSRHGNEKLFF
TGTGCCAGCAGCCGACACGGTAATGAAAAACTGTTTTTT
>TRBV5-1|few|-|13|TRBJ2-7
CASSLFQSYEQYF
TGCGCCAGCAGCTTGTTTCAGTCCTACGAGCAGTACTTC
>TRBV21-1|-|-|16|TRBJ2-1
CASSKEAGASYNEQFF
TGTGCCAGCAGCAAAGAAGCAGGGGCCTCCTACAATGAGCAGTTCTTC
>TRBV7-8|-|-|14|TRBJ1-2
CASSSGTSNYGYTF
TGTGCCAGCAGCTCCGGGACATCTAACTATGGCTACACCTTC
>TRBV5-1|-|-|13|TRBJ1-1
CASSLLGNTEAFF
TGCGCCAGCAGCTTGTTGGGGAACACTGAAGCTTTCTTT
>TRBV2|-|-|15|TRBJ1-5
CASSGAGLNNQPQHF
TGTGCCAGCAGTGGAGCAGGTTTAAACAATCAGCCCCAGCATTTT
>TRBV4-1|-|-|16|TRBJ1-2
CASSLLGGPLNYGYTF
TGCGCCAGCAGCCTCCTAGGGGGGCCGCTTAACTATGGCTACACCTTC
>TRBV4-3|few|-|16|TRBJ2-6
CASSQEFRPGANVLTF
TGCGCCAGCAGCCAAGAGTTCAGGCCTGGGGCCAACGTCCTGACTTTC
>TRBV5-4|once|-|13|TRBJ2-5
CASSFSVQETQYF
TGTGCCAGCAGCTTTTCGGTACAAGAGACCCAGTACTTC
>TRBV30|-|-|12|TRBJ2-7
CAWSDNSYEQYF
TGTGCCTGGAGTGACAACTCCTACGAGCAGTACTTC
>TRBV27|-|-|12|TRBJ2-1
CASSLQGHEQFF
TGTGCCAGCAGTTTACAGGGGCATGAGCAGTTCTTC
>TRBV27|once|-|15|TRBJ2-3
CASRPDPFSTDTQYF
TGTGCCAGCAGGCCCGATCCCTTCAGCACAGATACGCAGTATTTT
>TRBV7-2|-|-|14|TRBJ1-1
CASSLTGRNTEAFF
TGTGCCAGCAGCTTAACCGGGAGGAACACTGAAGCTTTCTTT
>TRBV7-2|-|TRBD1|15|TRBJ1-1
CASSLRTGGITEAFF
TGTGCCAGCAGCTTAAGGACAGGGGGGATCACTGAAGCTTTCTTT